The 31 T cell receptor beta chains below come from one sample, sequenced in a study of cytomegalovirus exposure and HLA in healthy donors. Only in-frame clones appear in the TCRdb table, and some are missing; sequencing was by immunoSEQ multiplex PCR. The sample yields 120,000 or so clones, around nine tenths seen once. Material: PBMCs. These receptors were collected from a woman aged 18-29 years in good health and CMV-seronegative.

This chain links TRBV19 with TRBJ1-2, with 10 positions matching TRBD1. Trimming removed 6 bases from V and 7 bases from J; junction bases left unmatched: 5. The CDR3 has 13 amino acids. Looked up from germline, CDR1 is LNHDA and CDR2 is SQIVND (reference sequence). CDR3 residues: CASSLTGGGGYTF. CDR3 sequence (DNA): TGTGCCAGTAGCCTGACAGGGGGCGGTGGCTACACCTTC.

The V gene is TRBV27, the J gene TRBJ1-3; TRBD1 aligns across 9 bases. The V segment lost 8 bases and the J segment 1 base; nucleotides outside the gene matches: 0. Per the germline V gene, CDR1 is MNHEY and CDR2 is SMNVEV (reference sequence). The CDR3 consists of 13 residues. CDR3 DNA sequence: TGTGCCAGCGGACAGGGGTCTGGAAACACCATATATTTT. As protein: CASGQGSGNTIYF.

The V gene is TRBV18, the J gene TRBJ2-7; 11 nucleotides agree with TRBD1. This CDR3 spans 14 amino acids. The germline V gene has CDR1 KGHSH and CDR2 LQKENI. Trimming removed 5 bases from V and 1 base from J; junction bases left unmatched: 1. CDR3 in amino acids: CASSGTGGSYEQYF. CDR3 coding DNA: TGTGCCAGCTCAGGGACAGGGGGTTCCTACGAGCAGTACTTC.

This clone was picked up one time. The chain carries TRBV30 and TRBJ2-7, with TRBD1 as a possible D gene (6 bases). CDR3 size: 13 residues. Per germline, CDR1 GTSNPN and CDR2 SVGIG (reference sequence). The V gene lost 3 bases and the J gene lost 7 bases, with 16 bases spanning the gap. The CDR3 loop reads CAWSGTLGLEQYF. CDR3 sequence (DNA): TGTGCCTGGAGCGGGACACTGGGGCTGGAGCAGTACTTC.

The V gene is TRBV5-4, the J gene TRBJ1-2; 10 bases fit TRBD1. The trim removed 4 bases at V and 7 bases at J, leaving 7 bases unmatched. Looked up from germline, CDR1 is SGHNT and CDR2 is YYREEE (reference sequence). This CDR3 comprises 14 residues. CDR3 nucleotides: TGTGCCAGCAGCAGGGACAGGGGCTTTCGTGGCTACACCTTC. Its translation: CASSRDRGFRGYTF.

This clone was seen only once. The CDR3 DNA is TGTGCCAGCAGAAAGGACAGGGGGCGAAACACCATATATTTT. Translating it yields CASRKDRGRNTIYF. V usage is TRBV6-1 and J usage is TRBJ1-3; 11 bases line up with TRBD1. Trimming at V came to 6 bases and at J to 5 bases, leaving 3 bases not matched to a gene. Germline-derived CDR1 and CDR2 are MNHNS and SASEGT. The CDR3 contains 14 residues.

This rearrangement joins TRBV5-1 to TRBJ1-1; D perhaps matches TRBD1 (6 bases). The V gene lost 5 bases and the J gene lost 0 bases, with 11 bases spanning the gap. The germline V gene encodes CDR1 SGHRS and CDR2 YFSETQ. This CDR3 contains 14 residues. The CDR3 DNA reads as TGCGCCAGCAGACTGGACAGTATGAACACTGAAGCTTTCTTT. It codes for CASRLDSMNTEAFF.

V is TRBV4-3 and J is TRBJ2-1, with a weak D call TRBD2 (6 bases). CDR1 and CDR2 from the germline V gene are LGHNA and YSLEER. The CDR3 length is 17 residues. V was clipped by 1 base and J by 5 bases, with 18 bases between them. This CDR3 reads CASSQVAQGSGDNEQFF. The CDR3 nucleotides read TGCGCCAGCAGCCAAGTGGCCCAAGGTAGCGGTGACAATGAGCAGTTCTTC.

This chain joins TRBV25-1 and TRBJ2-4; 8 nucleotides align to TRBD1. The V gene end was trimmed by 1 base and the J gene end by 1 base; junction bases not matched to a gene: 3. The CDR3 extends over 16 amino acids. CDR1 MGHDK and CDR2 SYGVNS come from the germline V gene. This CDR3 reads CASSESDREAKNIQYF. The CDR3 DNA reads TGTGCCAGCAGTGAATCGGACAGGGAGGCCAAAAACATTCAGTACTTC. Combining the CDR3 with reference TRBV25-1 and TRBJ2-4 gives the whole variable domain EADIYQTPRYLVIGTGKKITLECSQTMGHDKMYWYQQDPGMELHLIHYSYGVNSTEKGDLSSESTVSRIRTEHFPLTLESARPSHTSQYLCASSESDREAKNIQYFGAGTRLSVL.

The V gene is TRBV6-6, the J gene TRBJ2-7, with 12 bases that match TRBD1. Germline CDR1 reads MNHNY; CDR2 reads SVGAGI (reference sequence). The CDR3 has 16 residues. The ends lost 5 bases at V and 4 bases at J; junction bases unmatched: 9. CDR3 in DNA: TGTGCCAGCAGTCCACCCCTGGGACAGGGGGCTTACGAGCAGTACTTC. This gives the protein CASSPPLGQGAYEQYF.

Written as DNA, the CDR3 is TGTGCCAGCAGTGCCCGGGGGGCGATCGGCTATGGCTACACCTTC. This codes for CASSARGAIGYGYTF. V is TRBV6-1 and J is TRBJ1-2, with a tentative D call TRBD1 (6 bases). From germline, CDR1 is MNHNS and CDR2 SASEGT. Between the trimmed V and J ends, which lost 4 bases and 4 bases, there was a span of 16 bases. The CDR3 consists of 15 residues.

The chain uses TRBV5-1 and TRBJ1-1; D may be TRBD1 (5 bases). The germline V and J ends were trimmed by 4 bases and 1 base, with 5 bases remaining between them. The CDR3 totals 12 residues. The germline V gene encodes CDR1 SGHRS and CDR2 YFSETQ. The CDR3 loop is CASSTGNTEAFF. CDR3 sequence (DNA): TGCGCCAGCAGCACAGGGAACACTGAAGCTTTCTTT.

The chain employs TRBV2 and TRBJ1-1; weak D call: TRBD1 (5 bases). The CDR3 loop spans 15 amino acids. Germline lookup yields CDR1 SNHLY and CDR2 FYNNEI. Trimming pared 1 base from V and 5 bases from J, leaving 14 bases between. CDR3 sequence (DNA): TGTGCCAGCAGTGAAGGGGAGGCGGGGCATACTGAAGCTTTCTTT. Its translation: CASSEGEAGHTEAFF.

J is TRBJ2-1 and V is TRBV6-4; 8 bases align to TRBD2. Germline lookup yields CDR1 MRHNA and CDR2 SNTAGT. The V segment lost 1 base and the J segment 8 bases; nucleotides outside the gene matches: 10. CDR3 size: 16 residues. This CDR3 reads CASSDFSTSVAHEQFF. The CDR3 DNA follows: TGTGCCAGCAGTGACTTCTCGACTAGCGTGGCTCATGAGCAGTTCTTC.

CDR3 nucleotides: TGTGCCAGCAGTTTTGTGGGGGGAGGACTAGCGGGAGGGCCCGAGCAGTACTTC. It encodes CASSFVGGGLAGGPEQYF. The rearrangement links TRBV5-6 to TRBJ2-7; the match to TRBD2 covers 15 bases. The CDR3 runs to 18 residues. The germline gives CDR1 SGHDT, CDR2 YYEEEE. V was clipped by 5 bases and J by 6 bases; unmatched bases: 15.

V is TRBV6-5 and J is TRBJ1-1, with D maybe TRBD1 (5 bases). The germline V gene encodes CDR1 MNHEY and CDR2 SVGAGI. The V and J ends lost 2 bases and 4 bases respectively, with 14 bases between them. This CDR3 is built from 15 residues. As DNA, the CDR3 is TGTGCCAGCAGTTACGGTCTCGGGGGTGGCACTGAAGCTTTCTTT. Translated, it gives CASSYGLGGGTEAFF.

The rearrangement joins TRBV30 to TRBJ1-3, with 8 bases aligning to TRBD1. CDR1 is GTSNPN and CDR2 is SVGIG in the germline V gene (reference sequence). J was trimmed by 2 bases and V by 2 bases; bases with no gene match: 5. This CDR3 contains 15 residues. CDR3 sequence reads: CAWSPETGAGNTIYF. The CDR3 DNA is TGTGCCTGGAGTCCGGAGACAGGGGCTGGAAACACCATATATTTT.

This clone was recorded once. The chain joins TRBV4-3 to TRBJ1-1; 7 bases align to TRBD1. The CDR3 totals 16 residues. The V gene's germline CDR1 is LGHNA and CDR2 YSLEER. V lost 6 bases to trimming and J lost 3 bases; unmatched junction nucleotides: 13. The DNA of the CDR3 is TGCGCCAGCAGGGAGGGGAGCACAGGGGCCGACACTGAAGCTTTCTTT. Amino acid sequence: CASREGSTGADTEAFF.

The V and J genes are TRBV19 and TRBJ1-5; D gene uncertain. V lost 1 base and J lost 0, with 10 bases in between. The germline CDR1 and CDR2 sequences are LNHDA and SQIVND (reference sequence). The CDR3 runs to 16 residues. CDR3 sequence reads: CASSIVAGDSNQPQHF. The CDR3 nucleotides read TGTGCCAGTAGTATAGTGGCGGGAGATAGCAATCAGCCCCAGCATTTT.

The V call is TRBV2, the J call TRBJ2-2; the match to TRBD2 covers 10 bases. CDR1 is SNHLY and CDR2 is FYNNEI in the germline V gene. This CDR3 is 18 amino acids long. V dropped 1 base and J dropped 0; count of bases not matched to a gene: 5. CDR3 loop: CASSEVELAGSNTGELFF. As DNA, the CDR3 is TGTGCCAGCAGTGAAGTAGAACTAGCGGGATCGAACACCGGGGAGCTGTTTTTT.

This chain uses TRBV7-9 with TRBJ1-3, with 7 bases identical to TRBD1. Trimming took 1 base from V and 5 from J; bases not matched to a gene: 5. From germline, CDR1 is SEHNR and CDR2 FQNEAQ (reference sequence). The CDR3 is 15 amino acids. CDR3 region: CASSLGWDRRNTIYF. The CDR3 DNA reads TGTGCCAGCAGCTTAGGCTGGGACAGAAGAAACACCATATATTTT.

The count of this clone is one. CDR3 protein: CASSLGSSASTDTQYF. The CDR3 region has the DNA TGCGCCAGCAGCTTGGGGTCTAGCGCCAGCACAGATACGCAGTATTTT. The gene calls are TRBV5-1 and TRBJ2-3, with a tentative D call TRBD2 (6 bases). From germline, CDR1 is SGHRS and CDR2 YFSETQ. Trimming left V 0 bases short and J 0 bases short, with 11 bases between. The CDR3 has 16 residues.

The rearrangement links TRBV13 to TRBJ1-2, with 8 bases identical to TRBD1. The CDR3 is 15 amino acids. Germline CDR1 reads PRHDT; CDR2 reads FYEKMQ (reference sequence). The trim removed 5 bases at V and 9 bases at J, leaving 14 bases unmatched. CDR3 sequence: CASSPGQAFTFRYTF. The CDR3, as DNA: TGTGCCAGCAGCCCGGGACAGGCGTTTACATTCCGCTACACCTTC. Supplemented by reference TRBV13 and TRBJ1-2, the full variable domain reads AAGVIQSPRHLIKEKRETATLKCYPIPRHDTVYWYQQGPGQDPQFLISFYEKMQSDKGSIPDRFSAQQFSDYHSELNMSSLELGDSALYFCASSPGQAFTFRYTFGSGTRLTVV.

The genes are TRBV6-1 and TRBJ2-3, with 11 bases matching TRBD2. Per the germline V gene, CDR1 is MNHNS and CDR2 is SASEGT. V lost 7 bases to trimming and J lost 4 bases; unmatched junction nucleotides: 4. This CDR3 has 14 residues. This chain's CDR3 is CASNPGLAADTQYF. CDR3 in DNA: TGTGCCAGCAATCCGGGACTAGCGGCAGATACGCAGTATTTT.

The CDR3 DNA reads as TGTGCCAGCAGCTTAGAGCGGGCCCATGAGCAGTTCTTC. Encoded protein: CASSLERAHEQFF. J is TRBJ2-1 and V is TRBV11-2; D perhaps matches TRBD2 (5 bases). Trimming removed 0 bases from V and 8 bases from J, with 8 bases in between. Germline V lookup: CDR1 SGHAT, CDR2 FQNNGV. The CDR3 is made up of 13 amino acids.

The chain employs TRBV4-2 and TRBJ2-1; the D gene is possibly TRBD1 (6 bases). Trimming pared 4 bases from V and 0 bases from J, leaving 13 bases between. The CDR3 is made up of 16 amino acids. The germline V gene encodes CDR1 LGHNA and CDR2 YNFKEQ. The CDR3 region has the DNA TGTGCCAGCAGCCGAGGGGGTAGCCGCTCCTACAATGAGCAGTTCTTC. This gives the protein CASSRGGSRSYNEQFF.

The chain recombines TRBV6-1 with TRBJ2-7; possibly TRBD1 for D (6 bases). The V end was cut by 3 bases, the J end by 4 bases, with 10 bases between. This CDR3 is built from 13 residues. CDR1 is MNHNS, CDR2 SASEGT, per germline. The DNA of the CDR3 is TGTGCCAGCAGTGAGGCAGGGGTTTACGAGCAGTACTTC. As protein: CASSEAGVYEQYF.

This chain links TRBV28 with TRBJ2-5; 8 positions agree with TRBD1. Germline loops: CDR1 MDHEN, CDR2 SYDVKM. The CDR3 is 14 amino acids. Losses at the gene ends were 7 bases for V and 3 bases for J; bases not matched to a gene: 7. The CDR3 reads CASTARGREETQYF. The CDR3 coding sequence is TGTGCCAGCACGGCCAGGGGGCGAGAAGAGACCCAGTACTTC.

This chain links TRBV7-9 with TRBJ1-2; D is undetermined. Deletions cut 5 bases from V and 8 bases from J, with 33 bases between. CDR3 length: 19 residues. The V gene's germline CDR1 is SEHNR and CDR2 FQNEAQ (reference sequence). The CDR3 nucleotides read TGTGCCAGCAGCCGTGCCCAGAAGGCGGGTCCCGGCATTGTATGGGGCTACACCTTC. Translated, it gives CASSRAQKAGPGIVWGYTF.

The rearrangement uses TRBV29-1 and TRBJ2-1, with 10 bases aligning to TRBD1. Germline assignment: CDR1 SQVTM and CDR2 ANQGSEA. The CDR3 contains 14 residues. The trim removed 6 bases at V and 6 bases at J, leaving 8 bases unmatched. The CDR3 DNA reads TGCAGCGTGGGGGGGACAGGGGTCCCCAATGAGCAGTTCTTC. This gives the protein CSVGGTGVPNEQFF.

J is TRBJ2-3 and V is TRBV4-3; TRBD2 agrees at 9 bases. CDR1 LGHNA and CDR2 YSLEER come from the germline V gene. V was pared by 7 bases and J by 4 bases, with 15 bases of the junction left unmatched. The CDR3 runs to 17 residues. The CDR3 nucleotides read TGCGCCAGCACCCGAAGGGGGCGGGAGGGGCGGGCAGATACGCAGTATTTT. Amino acid sequence: CASTRRGREGRADTQYF.